This TCR beta chain was identified in a study of T cell repertoires in cytomegalovirus infection. Study-level information: Through public TCR beta signatures, both CMV infection and matching HLA type were indicated. General study findings and limits: Dominating the ex vivo response were TCR beta clonotypes that were CMV-specific and HLA-C-restricted.

This clonotype was seen ten or more times. The target antigen is unknown. TCRdb processed the reads anew with MiXCR; each CDR3 protein has one entry. This sample yields 450,000 to 600,000 distinct CDR3 sequences, of which around 11% are seen a single time; more than 8.5% belongs to the top ten. Germline CDR1 and CDR2: DFQATT and SNEGSKA (reference sequence). The length of the CDR3 is 13 residues. The V end lost 5 bases, the J end lost 0 bases, and 9 bases lay between the germline ends. The V gene is TRBV20-1, the J gene TRBJ2-3; D gene unclear. The receptor comes from a human donor in good health (CMV status not recorded). Some clones in this sample may be carry-over from other donors' samples. Sequencing was done on a sample of PBMCs. The CDR3 reads CSARSDSTDTQYF. The CDR3, as DNA: TGCAGTGCTCGATCCGACAGCACAGATACGCAGTATTTT.